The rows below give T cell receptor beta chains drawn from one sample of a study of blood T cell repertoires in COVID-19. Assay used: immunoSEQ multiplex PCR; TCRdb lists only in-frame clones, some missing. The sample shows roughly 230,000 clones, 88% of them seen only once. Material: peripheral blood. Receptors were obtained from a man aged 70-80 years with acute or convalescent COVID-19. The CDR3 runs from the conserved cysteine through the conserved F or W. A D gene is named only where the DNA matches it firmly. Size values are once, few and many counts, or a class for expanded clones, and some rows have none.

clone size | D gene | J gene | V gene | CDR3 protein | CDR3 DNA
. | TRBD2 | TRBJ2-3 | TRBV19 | CASSSLAASWGTQYF | TGTGCCAGTAGTAGTCTAGCGGCCTCCTGGGGGACGCAGTATTTT
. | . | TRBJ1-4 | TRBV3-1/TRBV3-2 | CASSPSLGVAGEKLFF | TGTGCCAGCAGCCCAAGCCTAGGGGTGGCAGGTGAAAAACTGTTTTTT
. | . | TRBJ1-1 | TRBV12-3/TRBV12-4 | CASSYTVNTEAFF | TGTGCCAGCAGTTACACAGTGAACACTGAAGCTTTCTTT
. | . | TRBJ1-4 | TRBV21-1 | CASTSVHGVPNEKLFF | TGTGCCAGCACCTCCGTACACGGGGTCCCTAATGAAAAACTGTTTTTT
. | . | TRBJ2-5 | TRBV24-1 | CATSDPQETQYF | TGTGCCACCAGTGACCCCCAGGAGACCCAGTACTTC
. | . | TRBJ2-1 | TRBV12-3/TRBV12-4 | CASESYDEQFF | TGTGCCAGCGAGTCGTACGATGAGCAGTTCTTC
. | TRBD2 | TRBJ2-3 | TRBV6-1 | CASSEVGGGGDTQYF | TGTGCCAGCAGTGAGGTTGGCGGGGGTGGAGATACGCAGTATTTT
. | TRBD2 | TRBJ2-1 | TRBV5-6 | CASSPREGLYNEQFF | TGTGCCAGCAGCCCGCGGGAGGGCCTTTACAATGAGCAGTTCTTC
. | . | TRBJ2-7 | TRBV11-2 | CASSFQKGLAEQYF | TGTGCCAGCAGCTTCCAAAAAGGACTTGCCGAGCAGTACTTC
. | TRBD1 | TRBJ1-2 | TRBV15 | CATSRDHRGPGYTF | TGTGCCACCAGCAGAGATCATAGGGGGCCTGGCTACACCTTC
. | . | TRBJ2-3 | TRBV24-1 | CATRGSSTDTQYF | TGTGCCACCAGGGGCAGTAGCACAGATACGCAGTATTTT
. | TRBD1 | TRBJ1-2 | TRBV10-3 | CAISGTGSLDGYTF | TGTGCCATCTCCGGGACAGGATCCCTTGATGGCTACACCTTC
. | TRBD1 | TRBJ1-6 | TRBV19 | CASSLRDRNSPLHF | TGTGCCAGTAGTCTGCGGGACAGAAATTCACCCCTCCACTTT
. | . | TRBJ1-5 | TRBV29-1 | CSVETVPNQPQHF | TGCAGCGTTGAAACAGTCCCGAATCAGCCCCAGCATTTT
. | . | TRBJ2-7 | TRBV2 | CASFLLQGNEQYF | TGTGCCAGCTTTCTTTTACAGGGAAACGAGCAGTACTTC
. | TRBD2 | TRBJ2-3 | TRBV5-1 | CASSSPAGAALSDTQYF | TGCGCCAGCAGCTCGCCAGCGGGAGCGGCATTATCAGATACGCAGTATTTT
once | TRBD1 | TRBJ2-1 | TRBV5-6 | CASSLGTGWSYNEQFF | TGTGCCAGCAGCTTAGGGACAGGGTGGTCCTACAATGAGCAGTTCTTC
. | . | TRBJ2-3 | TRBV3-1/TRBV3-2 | CASSLAWAVKTDTQYF | TGTGCCAGCAGCCTCGCTTGGGCTGTGAAGACAGATACGCAGTATTTT
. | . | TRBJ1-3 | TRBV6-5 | CASKGGSGNTIYF | TGTGCCAGTAAAGGGGGTTCTGGAAACACCATATATTTT
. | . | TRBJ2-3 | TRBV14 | CASSQEPGQISTDTQYF | TGTGCCAGCAGCCAAGAACCCGGACAGATTAGCACAGATACGCAGTATTTT
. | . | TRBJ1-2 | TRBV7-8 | CASSLVGLYGYTF | TGTGCCAGCAGCTTAGTTGGACTCTATGGCTACACCTTC
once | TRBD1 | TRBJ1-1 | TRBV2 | CASIGQGLRTEAFF | TGTGCCAGCATTGGACAGGGTCTTAGAACTGAAGCTTTCTTT